One sample yielded the 27 T cell receptor beta chains listed below, sequenced in a study of Ad26.COV2.S vaccination and SARS-CoV-2 variants. Only in-frame clones appear in the TCRdb table, and some are missing; sequencing was by immunoSEQ multiplex PCR. The sample has more than 300,000 clones, roughly 86% seen once. Treatment meaning: roughly 20 received Ad26.COV2.S at low or high dose, single or two shots; five or six received placebo; per-sample allocation not given. The samples were gathered on day 63 after the first injection of vaccine or placebo. The source material was peripheral blood, sampled in a trial of Ad26.COV2.S vaccine versus placebo. The receptor source for this set is a person between 18 and 65 years old who received the Ad26.COV2.S COVID-19 vaccine or a placebo.

This clone was recorded many times. V usage is TRBV4-1 and J usage is TRBJ2-3; 16 nucleotides match TRBD2. Germline loops: CDR1 MGHRA, CDR2 YSYEKL. Germline trimming cut 2 bases from V and 1 base from J; bases unmatched to any gene: 6. The CDR3 totals 19 residues. CDR3 residues: CASSQTGLAGGPGTDTQYF. CDR3 nucleotide sequence: TGCGCCAGCAGCCAAACGGGACTAGCGGGGGGGCCCGGCACAGATACGCAGTATTTT.

This chain uses TRBV6-2 or TRBV6-3 with TRBJ2-3, with 11 bases that match TRBD2. The J segment lost 11 bases and the V segment lost 2 bases, leaving 15 bases of the junction unmatched. Germline CDR1 MNHEY, CDR2 SVGEGT. The CDR3 spans 17 residues. CDR3 DNA: TGTGCCAGCAGTTACCCCGGGACTAGCGGCACCCGGGGGGGGCAGTATTTT. Protein product: CASSYPGTSGTRGGQYF.

V and J are TRBV5-1 and TRBJ1-1, with TRBD1 as a possible D gene (5 bases). Germline V CDR1 and CDR2: SGHRS, YFSETQ. The CDR3 is 15 residues long. The V and J ends lost 4 bases and 0 bases respectively, with 13 bases between them. CDR3 sequence: CASSTQGIMNTEAFF. DNA of the CDR3: TGCGCCAGCAGCACTCAGGGAATAATGAACACTGAAGCTTTCTTT.

The chain employs TRBV5-6 and TRBJ2-7; D not resolved. This CDR3 has 14 amino acids. Trimming took off 0 bases at V and 4 bases at J, with 11 bases between the two ends. Germline V gene sequence: CDR1 SGHDT, CDR2 YYEEEE. The CDR3 DNA reads as TGTGCCAGCAGCTTGGACACACTATTTTACGAGCAGTACTTC. It codes for CASSLDTLFYEQYF.

The V call is TRBV18, the J call TRBJ2-3; a possible D gene is TRBD1 (6 bases). The CDR3 runs to 15 residues. Trimming cost V 3 bases and J 2 bases, with 12 bases left between them. In germline, CDR1 is KGHSH, CDR2 LQKENI. This CDR3 is CASSPITGYTDTQYF. CDR3 nucleotides: TGTGCCAGCTCACCGATTACAGGGTACACAGATACGCAGTATTTT.

This clone was seen a handful of times. The CDR3 DNA reads as TGTGCCTGGAGTGTATATAGCGGGACGCAGTACTTC. Its protein product is CAWSVYSGTQYF. The rearrangement uses TRBV30 and TRBJ2-7, with 8 nucleotides matching TRBD2. The CDR3 covers 12 residues. V was clipped by 0 bases and J by 9 bases; unmatched bases: 4. Germline CDR1 and CDR2: GTSNPN and SVGIG (reference sequence).

The chain carries TRBV3-1 (or the pseudogene TRBV3-2) and TRBJ2-5; 8 bases match TRBD1. The CDR3 length is 14 residues. Germline-derived CDR1 and CDR2 are LGHDT and YNNKEL (reference sequence). V lost 4 bases, J lost 2 bases, and 3 bases stayed unmatched. CDR3 sequence: CASSRGQEQETQYF. For the CDR3, the DNA is TGTGCCAGCAGCCGGGGACAGGAGCAAGAGACCCAGTACTTC.

This clone was observed a few times. This chain uses TRBV6-2 or TRBV6-3 with TRBJ2-7, with D unresolved. Trimming removed 0 bases from V and 1 base from J, with 7 bases in between. Germline CDR1 reads MNHEY; CDR2 reads SVGEGT. The CDR3 is made up of 14 amino acids. CDR3 sequence reads: CASSYSSSSYEQYF. As DNA, the CDR3 is TGTGCCAGCAGTTACTCGTCCAGTTCCTACGAGCAGTACTTC.

The genes are TRBV18 and TRBJ2-2; D is ambiguous. Germline lookup yields CDR1 KGHSH and CDR2 LQKENI. The CDR3 sequence is 15 residues long. V lost 3 bases, J lost 1 base, and 9 bases lay in between. The CDR3 loop is CASSPGRLNTGELFF. CDR3 bases: TGTGCCAGCTCACCGGGCAGATTGAACACCGGGGAGCTGTTTTTT.

The V call is TRBV7-6, the J call TRBJ1-3; D unresolved. This CDR3 comprises 15 residues. Germline values: CDR1 SGHVS, CDR2 FNYEAQ. The ends were cut back, 0 bases at V and 9 bases at J, with 15 bases in the middle. CDR3 coding DNA: TGTGCCAGCAGCTTAGCGGAGGCCGAGGGCGGCACCATATATTTT. Translation: CASSLAEAEGGTIYF. Looking up the rest from reference TRBV7-6 and TRBJ1-3 gives the full variable domain: GAGVSQSPRYKVTKRGQDVALRCDPISGHVSLYWYRQALGQGPEFLTYFNYEAQQDKSGLPNDRFSAERPEGSISTLTIQRTEQRDSAMYRCASSLAEAEGGTIYFGEGSWLTVV.

J is TRBJ1-1 and V is TRBV30; the D is unclear. In germline, CDR1 is GTSNPN, CDR2 SVGIG (reference sequence). Trimming cost V 1 base and J 2 bases, with 8 bases left between them. This CDR3 contains 13 residues. CDR3 DNA: TGTGCCTGGAGTGCGGCGCGAAACACTGAAGCTTTCTTT. Translating gives CAWSAARNTEAFF.

The J gene is TRBJ2-2, the V gene TRBV10-3, with TRBD1 identical over 7 bases. V lost 4 bases and J lost 4; bases outside the gene matches: 6. Germline loops: CDR1 ENHRY, CDR2 SYGVKD. CDR3 length: 15 amino acids. The CDR3 here is CAISGPGQTTGELFF. The CDR3 DNA sequence: TGTGCCATCAGTGGGCCGGGACAGACCACCGGGGAGCTGTTTTTT.

The chain has TRBV19 and TRBJ1-1; a weak D match, TRBD1 (5 bases). V lost 1 base and J 1 base, leaving 19 bases between the germline ends. There are 18 residues in the CDR3. Germline V gives CDR1 LNHDA, CDR2 SQIVND (reference sequence). CDR3 bases: TGTGCCAGTAGTATAGGAGGTAGGGGCCGCGGGAGGAACACTGAAGCTTTCTTT. Its translation is CASSIGGRGRGRNTEAFF.

The table lists this clone with a few counts. J is TRBJ2-1 and V is TRBV7-2; possibly TRBD1 for D (6 bases). CDR1 SGHTA and CDR2 FQGNSA come from the germline V gene. The CDR3 runs to 15 residues. Trimming took off 3 bases at V and 4 bases at J, with 13 bases between the two ends. CDR3 in DNA: TGTGCCAGCAGCTTCCGGGACACCAAGTACAATGAGCAGTTCTTC. Its translation is CASSFRDTKYNEQFF. Drawing the rest from reference TRBV7-2 and TRBJ2-1, the complete variable domain is GAGVSQSPSNKVTEKGKDVELRCDPISGHTALYWYRQSLGQGLEFLIYFQGNSAPDKSGLPSDRFSAERTGGSVSTLTIQRTQQEDSAVYLCASSFRDTKYNEQFFGPGTRLTVL.

This clone was observed once. V usage is TRBV5-4 and J usage is TRBJ2-1; 10 positions agree with TRBD2. With 6 bases clipped from V and 8 bases from J, the junction kept 14 bases outside the gene matches. There are 16 residues in the CDR3. Germline V gives CDR1 SGHNT, CDR2 YYREEE (reference sequence). CDR3 sequence reads: CASTPSSGLARDEQFF. CDR3 nucleotide sequence: TGTGCCAGCACCCCGTCCTCGGGACTAGCGAGAGATGAGCAGTTCTTC.

The gene calls are TRBV7-2 and TRBJ1-5; tentative D call: TRBD1 (5 bases). V lost 1 base and J lost 4, with 11 bases in between. Looked up from germline, CDR1 is SGHTA and CDR2 is FQGNSA. CDR3 length equals 15 residues. The CDR3 nucleotides are TGTGCCAGCAGCTTAGATCGGGGGAAGAATCAGCCCCAGCATTTT. Translated: CASSLDRGKNQPQHF.

This rearrangement joins TRBV19 to TRBJ1-6; 7 nucleotides line up with TRBD1. With 4 bases clipped from V and 11 bases from J, the junction kept 8 bases outside the gene matches. The CDR3 is 14 residues long. Germline V gives CDR1 LNHDA, CDR2 SQIVND (reference sequence). The CDR3 nucleotides read TGTGCCAGTAGTACCCGACAGGGAAGGGCACCCCTCCACTTT. Translation gives CASSTRQGRAPLHF.

This chain joins TRBV5-4 and TRBJ2-2; 12 nucleotides agree with TRBD1. V dropped 3 bases and J dropped 5; count of bases not matched to a gene: 2. Looked up from germline, CDR1 is SGHNT and CDR2 is YYREEE (reference sequence). The CDR3 spans 15 residues. The CDR3 sequence: CASSWGQGATGELFF. The CDR3 DNA reads TGTGCCAGCAGCTGGGGACAGGGGGCAACCGGGGAGCTGTTTTTT. The full variable domain, in which reference TRBV5-4 and TRBJ2-2 provide the parts outside the CDR3, is ETGVTQSPTHLIKTRGQQVTLRCSSQSGHNTVSWYQQALGQGPQFIFQYYREEENGRGNFPPRFSGLQFPNYSSELNVNALELDDSALYLCASSWGQGATGELFFGEGSRLTVL.

The gene calls are TRBV15 and TRBJ1-5; 9 positions match TRBD1. Germline V lookup: CDR1 LNHNV, CDR2 YYDKDF (reference sequence). Trimming at V came to 2 bases and at J to 4 bases, leaving 9 bases not matched to a gene. There are 17 residues in the CDR3. CDR3: CATSRSWDREGNQPQHF. As DNA, the CDR3 is TGTGCCACCAGCAGATCATGGGACAGGGAGGGGAATCAGCCCCAGCATTTT.

The chain couples TRBV4-3 to TRBJ1-1; possibly TRBD1 for D (5 bases). Trimming took off 0 bases at V and 0 bases at J, with 11 bases between the two ends. CDR3 size: 16 residues. The germline gives CDR1 LGHNA, CDR2 YSLEER. As DNA, the CDR3 is TGCGCCAGCAGCCAAGATAGGGGCAGGATGAACACTGAAGCTTTCTTT. This sequence encodes CASSQDRGRMNTEAFF.

This clone was detected a few times. V and J are TRBV27 and TRBJ1-6; 8 bases are a match to TRBD1. The germline V gene has CDR1 MNHEY and CDR2 SMNVEV (reference sequence). The V segment lost 1 base and the J segment 7 bases; nucleotides outside the gene matches: 3. This CDR3 region has 15 residues. CDR3: CASSLWTGNNSPLHF. The CDR3 DNA reads as TGTGCCAGCAGTTTATGGACAGGGAACAATTCACCCCTCCACTTT.

The chain has TRBV30 and TRBJ2-7; D is unresolved. The CDR3 runs to 12 residues. The germline V gene encodes CDR1 GTSNPN and CDR2 SVGIG (reference sequence). Trimming took off 0 bases at V and 7 bases at J, with 10 bases between the two ends. The CDR3 DNA follows: TGTGCCTGGAGTGTGGTCAGATATGAGCAGTACTTC. Its protein is CAWSVVRYEQYF.

The chain carries TRBV7-2 and TRBJ2-5; D not certain. Trimming left V 1 base short and J 3 bases short, with 9 bases between. The CDR3 consists of 14 residues. The germline V gene has CDR1 SGHTA and CDR2 FQGNSA. The CDR3 region is CASSLGHAEETQYF. As DNA, the CDR3 is TGTGCCAGCAGCTTAGGACACGCAGAAGAGACCCAGTACTTC.

This clone occurred once. The chain uses TRBV5-1 and TRBJ2-2; D is ambiguous. Germline loops: CDR1 SGHRS, CDR2 YFSETQ. The CDR3 spans 16 residues. Trimming shortened V by 4 bases and J by 0 bases, and 13 bases separated the two germline ends. The CDR3, as DNA: TGCGCCAGCAGCCCCCTGACCAATACGAACACCGGGGAGCTGTTTTTT. It yields the protein CASSPLTNTNTGELFF.

The chain has TRBV6-2 or TRBV6-3 and TRBJ1-1, with 8 bases identical to TRBD1. The length of the CDR3 is 13 residues. V gave up 2 bases and J gave up 9 bases; unmatched junction bases: 5. Germline CDR1 reads MNHEY; CDR2 reads SVGEGT. CDR3 residues: CASSYRGQGKAFF. In nucleotides, the CDR3 is TGTGCCAGCAGTTACCGCGGACAGGGAAAAGCTTTCTTT.

The count of this clone is one. The V call is TRBV6-2 or TRBV6-3, the J call TRBJ1-2; D remains unclear. This CDR3 spans 14 amino acids. V lost 6 bases and J lost 4, with 15 bases in between. Per the germline V gene, CDR1 is MNHEY and CDR2 is SVGEGT. CDR3 nucleotides: TGTGCCAGCAGCTCTCCAGGTCTCGTCTATGGCTACACCTTC. This gives the protein CASSSPGLVYGYTF.

The rearrangement links TRBV5-1 to TRBJ2-7; D is undetermined. From germline, CDR1 is SGHRS and CDR2 YFSETQ. The V gene lost 0 bases and the J gene lost 2 bases, with 9 bases spanning the gap. This CDR3 contains 14 residues. For the CDR3, the DNA is TGCGCCAGCAGCTTGGACTGGGCCCCCTACGAGCAGTACTTC. Translating gives CASSLDWAPYEQYF.